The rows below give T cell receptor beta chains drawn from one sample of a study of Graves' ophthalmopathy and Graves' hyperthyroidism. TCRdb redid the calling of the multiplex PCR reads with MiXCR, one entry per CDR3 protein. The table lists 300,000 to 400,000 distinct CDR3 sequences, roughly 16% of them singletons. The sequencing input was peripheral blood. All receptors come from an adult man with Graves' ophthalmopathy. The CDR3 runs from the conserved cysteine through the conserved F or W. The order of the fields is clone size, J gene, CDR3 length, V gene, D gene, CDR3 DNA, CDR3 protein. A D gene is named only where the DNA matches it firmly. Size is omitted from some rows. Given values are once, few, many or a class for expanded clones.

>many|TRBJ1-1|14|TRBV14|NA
TGTGCCAGCAGCTCCCGCCCACGGGGGACTGAAGCTTTCTTT
CASSSRPRGTEAFF
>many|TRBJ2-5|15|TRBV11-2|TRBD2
TGTGCCAGCAGCTTACTAGCGGGGGGTAGGGAGACCCAGTACTTC
CASSLLAGGRETQYF
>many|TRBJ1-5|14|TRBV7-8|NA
TGTGCCAGCAGCTTAGAGGGGGGCCTTCAGCCCCAGCATTTT
CASSLEGGLQPQHF
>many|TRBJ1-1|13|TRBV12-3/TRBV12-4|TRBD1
TGTGCCAGCGGCAAACAGGGGAACACTGGAGCTTTCTTT
CASGKQGNTGAFF
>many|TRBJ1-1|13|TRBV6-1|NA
TGTGCCAGCAGAGTAGGGGAGGGTACTGAAGCTTTCTTT
CASRVGEGTEAFF
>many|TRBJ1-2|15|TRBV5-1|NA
TGCGCCAGCAGCTTGTGGGGCAGGGAGATCGGCGGCTACACCTTC
CASSLWGREIGGYTF
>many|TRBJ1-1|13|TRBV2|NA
TGTGCCAGCATGACAGAAAAGAACACTGAAGCTTTCTTT
CASMTEKNTEAFF
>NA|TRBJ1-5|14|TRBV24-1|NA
TGTGCCACCAGTGATATAGGGCACCCGCTGCCCCAGCATTTT
CATSDIGHPLPQHF
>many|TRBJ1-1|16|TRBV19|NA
TGTGCCAGTAGTACCCGCCGTGCACTAGGGAACACTGAAGCTTTCTTT
CASSTRRALGNTEAFF
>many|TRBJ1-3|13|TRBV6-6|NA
TGTGCCAGCAGATTATCCTCTGGAAACACCATATATTTT
CASRLSSGNTIYF
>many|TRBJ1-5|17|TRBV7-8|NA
TGTGCCAGCAGCTTACCTGGAGCAGGGAGCACGGGTCAGCCCCAGCATTTT
CASSLPGAGSTGQPQHF
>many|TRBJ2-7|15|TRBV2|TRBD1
TGTGCCAGCAGGGCAGACAGGGGAGAGTCCCACGAGCAGTACTTC
CASRADRGESHEQYF
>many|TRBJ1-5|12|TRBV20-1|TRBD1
TGCAGTGCCGACAGGGGCAATCAGCCCCAGCATTTT
CSADRGNQPQHF
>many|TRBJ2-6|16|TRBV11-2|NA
TGTGCCAGCAGTCCGGGACATGGCTCTGGGGCCAACGTCCTGACTTTC
CASSPGHGSGANVLTF
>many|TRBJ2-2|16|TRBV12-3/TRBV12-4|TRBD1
TGTGCCAGCAGAACCGGGACAGGGAGCAACACCGGGGAGCTGTTTTTT
CASRTGTGSNTGELFF
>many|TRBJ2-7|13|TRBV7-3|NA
TGTGCCAGCAGCTTAAACCCCCTGACTGAGCAGTACTTC
CASSLNPLTEQYF
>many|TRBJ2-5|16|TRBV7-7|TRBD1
TGTGCTAGCAGCTTAGCCCTCGGACAGGGGGAGGAGACCCAGTACTTC
CASSLALGQGEETQYF
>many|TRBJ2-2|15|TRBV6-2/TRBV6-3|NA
TGTGCCAGCAGTTATAATAGCGGAGCAACCGGGGAGCTGTTTTTT
CASSYNSGATGELFF
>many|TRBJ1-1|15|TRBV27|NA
TGTGCCAGCAGTTTTATCGGCAGCATGAACACTGAAGCTTTCTTT
CASSFIGSMNTEAFF
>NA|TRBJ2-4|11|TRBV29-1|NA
TGCAGCGTTGGACAGTTGAGCATTCAGTACTTC
CSVGQLSIQYF
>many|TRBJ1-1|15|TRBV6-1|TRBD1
TGTGCCAGCAGTGAGCTGTCAGGGGGTATCACTGAAGCTTTCTTT
CASSELSGGITEAFF
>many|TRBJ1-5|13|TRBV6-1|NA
TGTGCCAGCAGTGAACAGGGCAATCAGCCCCAGCATTTT
CASSEQGNQPQHF
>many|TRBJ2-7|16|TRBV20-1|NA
TGCAGTGCTAGAGTGTCGGACGGGACTTTGGGATACGAGCAGTACTTC
CSARVSDGTLGYEQYF
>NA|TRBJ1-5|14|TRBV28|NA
TGTGCCAGCAGTTTCGGGTCCATCAATCAGCCCCAGCATTTT
CASSFGSINQPQHF
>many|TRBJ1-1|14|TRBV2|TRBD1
TGTGCCAGCATTGACAGGGGGCTTAGCACTGAAGCTTTCTTT
CASIDRGLSTEAFF
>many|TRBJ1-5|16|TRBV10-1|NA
TGCGCCAGCAGTGTTCCGAGGGGGGTCCTAAATCAGCCCCAGCATTTT
CASSVPRGVLNQPQHF
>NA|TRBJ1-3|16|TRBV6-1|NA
TGTGCCAGCAGTACCCGCCGGGTCTCGCTCGGAAACACCATATCTTTT
CASSTRRVSLGNTISF
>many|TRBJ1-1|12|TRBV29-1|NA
TGCAGCGTCGGAAACCTGAACACTGAAGCTTTCTTT
CSVGNLNTEAFF
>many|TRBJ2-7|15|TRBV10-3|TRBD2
TGTGCCATCAGTGTTACCGGGAGGGCCACCTACGAGCAGTACTTC
CAISVTGRATYEQYF
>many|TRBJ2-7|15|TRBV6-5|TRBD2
TGTGCCAGCAGTTACTCCGCGGGGGTTCGCTACGAGCAGTACTTC
CASSYSAGVRYEQYF
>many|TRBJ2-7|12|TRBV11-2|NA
TGTGCCAGCAGCTTAGTCGGTGACGAGCAGTACTTC
CASSLVGDEQYF
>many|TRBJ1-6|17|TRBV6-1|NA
TGTGCCAGCAGCAAGATAGACACCGGGACGTACGATTCACCCCTCCACTTT
CASSKIDTGTYDSPLHF
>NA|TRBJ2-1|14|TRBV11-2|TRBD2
TGTGCCAGCAGCATTATCGGGAGGCCCTACGAGCAGTTCTTC
CASSIIGRPYEQFF
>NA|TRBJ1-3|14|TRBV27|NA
TGTGCCAGCAGTTTGACATACTCTGGAAACACCATATATTTT
CASSLTYSGNTIYF
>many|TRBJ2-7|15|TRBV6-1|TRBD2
TGTGCCAGCAGTCAGGCGGGGGGGCCATCCTACGAGCAGTACTTC
CASSQAGGPSYEQYF